Below, 31 T cell receptor beta chains from the same sample are listed, as sequenced in a study of shared T cell receptors in the human thymus. TCRdb keeps only in-frame clones here, not all; method: immunoSEQ multiplex PCR. Among under 850,000 clones, approximately 88% were seen once, and the ten largest hold 0.0095% to 0.012%. This sample was shared with a second study, whose subject was human thymus T cells.

The sequencing input was thymocytes. The receptors shown here come from a boy less than two years old with a congenital heart defect.

This clone was counted between two and nine times. The V gene is TRBV28, the J gene TRBJ2-7, with D possibly TRBD1 on 5 matching bases. CDR1 MDHEN and CDR2 SYDVKM come from the germline V gene. The CDR3 is 12 amino acids. Trimming left V 3 bases short and J 9 bases short, with 12 bases between. CDR3 in amino acids: CASSLGGAGQYF. CDR3 DNA sequence: TGTGCCAGCAGTTTGGGTGGGGCAGGGCAGTACTTC.

The V gene is TRBV6-5, the J gene TRBJ2-7; 7 nucleotides line up with TRBD1. V lost 5 bases and J lost 6; bases outside the gene matches: 10. The CDR3 has 14 amino acids. Looked up from germline, CDR1 is MNHEY and CDR2 is SVGAGI. CDR3 coding DNA: TGTGCCAGCAGTGCCCGACAGGGAAAAGGCGAGCAGTACTTC. Its protein product is CASSARQGKGEQYF.

The chain employs TRBV4-1 and TRBJ2-1, with D maybe TRBD2 (5 bases). CDR1 and CDR2 (germline): MGHRA, YSYEKL. The CDR3 sequence is 13 residues long. The V and J ends lost 4 bases and 10 bases respectively, with 14 bases between them. The CDR3 is CASSPQQDSEQFF. In DNA form, the CDR3 reads TGCGCCAGCAGCCCCCAGCAGGACTCGGAGCAGTTCTTC.

The chain carries TRBV25-1 and TRBJ2-1, with a possible D match to TRBD1 (5 bases). Trimming removed 10 bases at V and 12 bases at J, with 13 bases between. The CDR3 is made up of 10 amino acids. Germline CDR1 reads MGHDK; CDR2 reads SYGVNS. For the CDR3, the DNA is TGTGCCATATCGGGCAGGGCGCAGTTCTTC. Its protein product is CAISGRAQFF.

The rearrangement joins TRBV9 to TRBJ2-7, with no clear D. Germline CDR1 reads SGDLS; CDR2 reads YYNGEE. Trimming shortened V by 6 bases and J by 6 bases, and 28 bases separated the two germline ends. The CDR3 is 17 residues long. The chain's CDR3 is CASTSWPADSPLSEQYF. The CDR3 DNA reads TGTGCCAGCACGTCCTGGCCGGCGGATTCCCCACTTAGCGAGCAGTACTTC.

The chain links TRBV28 to TRBJ2-7; either TRBD1 or TRBD2 may fit D (10 bases each). V was pared by 1 base and J by 3 bases, with 34 bases between. Per germline, CDR1 MDHEN and CDR2 SYDVKM. CDR3 length: 22 amino acids. Here the CDR3 DNA reads TGTGCCAGCAGTTTATACCACGACAGGGGGCTAGCGGGAGCTGTGTTCCGCTACGAGCAGTACTTC. Protein sequence: CASSLYHDRGLAGAVFRYEQYF.

J is TRBJ2-7 and V is TRBV27, with a tentative D call TRBD2 (6 bases). Germline loops: CDR1 MNHEY, CDR2 SMNVEV (reference sequence). This CDR3 spans 15 amino acids. V was clipped by 5 bases and J by 0 bases, with 14 bases between them. The CDR3 nucleotides read TGTGCCAGCAGTAACGCTAGCGAGAGCTCCTACGAGCAGTACTTC. This sequence encodes CASSNASESSYEQYF.

This sequence joins TRBV6-5 and TRBJ2-7; the match to TRBD1 covers 10 bases. This CDR3 contains 15 residues. After removal of 8 bases from V and 6 bases from J, the junction contained 13 bases not matched to a gene. From germline, CDR1 is MNHEY and CDR2 SVGAGI. The CDR3 is CASWGVDRGRSEQYF. In DNA, the CDR3 is TGTGCCAGCTGGGGGGTTGACAGGGGGCGAAGCGAGCAGTACTTC.

V is TRBV7-8 and J is TRBJ2-7, with 11 bases identical to TRBD2. The J segment lost 2 bases and the V segment lost 1 base, leaving 4 bases of the junction unmatched. Germline V gives CDR1 SGHVS, CDR2 FQNEAQ. The CDR3 is made up of 16 amino acids. CDR3: CASSLGTSGPAYEQYF. Here the CDR3 DNA reads TGTGCCAGCAGCTTAGGGACTAGCGGGCCTGCCTACGAGCAGTACTTC. Together with reference TRBV7-8 and TRBJ2-7, the CDR3 gives the full variable domain: GAGVSQSPRYKVAKRGQDVALRCDPISGHVSLFWYQQALGQGPEFLTYFQNEAQLDKSGLPSDRFFAERPEGSVSTLKIQRTQQEDSAVYLCASSLGTSGPAYEQYFGPGTRLTVT.

The chain has TRBV4-1 and TRBJ2-3; 10 bases match TRBD1. CDR3 length: 18 amino acids. CDR1 is MGHRA and CDR2 is YSYEKL in the germline V gene. V was clipped by 6 bases and J by 4 bases; unmatched bases: 16. In nucleotides, the CDR3 is TGCGCCAGCAGTAACAGATCCGACAGGGGGCAAGTCCCAGATACGCAGTATTTT. This encodes CASSNRSDRGQVPDTQYF.

The chain couples TRBV7-2 to TRBJ2-5; D remains unclear. The V and J ends lost 5 bases and 2 bases respectively, with 9 bases between them. The germline CDR1 and CDR2 sequences are SGHTA and FQGNSA. This CDR3 spans 13 amino acids. The chain's CDR3 is CASSPRAQETQYF. For the CDR3, the DNA is TGTGCCAGCAGCCCCCGCGCACAAGAGACCCAGTACTTC.

The chain combines TRBV10-2 with TRBJ1-1, with unresolved D. This CDR3 is built from 13 residues. Trimming removed 6 bases from V and 5 bases from J, with 13 bases in between. Germline values: CDR1 WSHSY, CDR2 SAAADI. DNA for the CDR3: TGCGCCAGCAGGGAGGGTAAGAGGACTGAAGCTTTCTTT. Amino acids: CASREGKRTEAFF.

This clone was found once. The chain has TRBV5-6 and TRBJ2-4; TRBD1 matches at 9 bases. Germline trimming cut 4 bases from V and 7 bases from J; bases unmatched to any gene: 6. CDR1 is SGHDT, CDR2 YYEEEE, per germline. CDR3 length: 14 amino acids. The CDR3 bases are TGTGCCAGCAGCGTCCGGGACAGGGTTAACATTCAGTACTTC. Translating gives CASSVRDRVNIQYF.

The chain links TRBV7-9 to TRBJ1-5; D remains unclear. The CDR3 has 14 amino acids. With 4 bases removed from V and 0 bases from J, the gap between germline ends came to 7 bases. Germline V gene lookup returns CDR1 SEHNR and CDR2 FQNEAQ (reference sequence). This chain's CDR3 is CASSSVYSNQPQHF. The CDR3 DNA reads TGTGCCAGCAGCTCTGTTTATAGCAATCAGCCCCAGCATTTT. Full variable domain (outside the CDR3, taken from reference TRBV7-9 and TRBJ1-5): DTGVSQNPRHKITKRGQNVTFRCDPISEHNRLYWYRQTLGQGPEFLTYFQNEAQLEKSRLLSDRFSAERPKGSFSTLEIQRTEQGDSAMYLCASSSVYSNQPQHFGDGTRLSIL.

The chain couples TRBV4-2 to TRBJ2-3; 7 bases are shared with TRBD2. The CDR3 is made up of 15 amino acids. V lost 0 bases and J lost 4; bases outside the gene matches: 4. Looked up from germline, CDR1 is LGHNA and CDR2 is YNFKEQ. Here the CDR3 reads CASSQDSGGSDTQYF. CDR3 bases: TGTGCCAGCAGCCAAGATTCGGGAGGCTCAGATACGCAGTATTTT.

CDR3 bases: TGCGCCAGCAGCCAAGGCGCCATGGATGGCTACACCTTC. This translates into CASSQGAMDGYTF. This chain uses TRBV4-3 with TRBJ1-2, with D hard to call. With 1 base removed from V and 6 bases from J, the gap between germline ends came to 9 bases. The CDR3 is 13 amino acids. The V gene's germline CDR1 is LGHNA and CDR2 YSLEER.

This clone is a singleton in its sample. The CDR3 nucleotides are TGTGCCAGCAGTGGGGGGGGTAAGGGAGTCGGCAATCAGCCCCAGCATTTT. Translation: CASSGGGKGVGNQPQHF. J is TRBJ1-5 and V is TRBV2, with a possible D match to TRBD1 (5 bases). CDR1 SNHLY and CDR2 FYNNEI come from the germline V gene. Trimming cost V 4 bases and J 2 bases, with 18 bases left between them. CDR3 length: 17 residues.

The CDR3: CASSLWGREGTQYF. As DNA, the CDR3 is TGTGCCAGCAGTTTATGGGGCAGGGAGGGGACCCAGTACTTC. J is TRBJ2-5 and V is TRBV28, with 7 positions matching TRBD2. V lost 0 bases to trimming and J lost 7 bases; unmatched junction nucleotides: 5. The V gene's germline CDR1 is MDHEN and CDR2 SYDVKM. The CDR3 sequence is 14 residues long.

A single count supports this clone. The gene calls are TRBV10-3 and TRBJ2-7; D is perhaps TRBD2 (6 bases). The CDR3 runs 16 residues. Trimming removed 2 bases at V and 0 bases at J, with 14 bases between. Germline CDR1 ENHRY, CDR2 SYGVKD. CDR3: CAISERLAPSSYEQYF. CDR3 bases: TGTGCCATCAGTGAGCGCCTAGCGCCAAGCTCCTACGAGCAGTACTTC.

This chain connects TRBV7-2 to TRBJ2-1; D unresolved. The CDR3 extends over 13 amino acids. Germline CDR1 reads SGHTA; CDR2 reads FQGNSA. The germline V and J ends were trimmed by 0 bases and 7 bases, with 7 bases remaining between them. The CDR3 nucleotides read TGTGCCAGCAGCTTAGCGCACCGGAATGAGCAGTTCTTC. Its translation: CASSLAHRNEQFF.

The chain joins TRBV10-1 to TRBJ2-3, with 7 bases fitting TRBD1. CDR3 size: 17 residues. V shed 8 bases and J 0 bases; nucleotides not matched to a gene: 14. The germline CDR1 and CDR2 sequences are WNHNN and SYGVQD (reference sequence). CDR3 sequence reads: CASSHTVDRTSTDTQYF. In DNA form, the CDR3 reads TGCGCCAGCTCTCATACGGTGGACAGGACTAGCACAGATACGCAGTATTTT.

The chain's CDR3 is CASSFLPSGSRSSYEQYF. The DNA of the CDR3 is TGTGCCAGCAGCTTTCTCCCTAGCGGGAGCCGGTCCTCCTACGAGCAGTACTTC. V gene TRBV11-2 combines with J gene TRBJ2-7; TRBD2 agrees at 10 bases. The germline CDR1 and CDR2 sequences are SGHAT and FQNNGV. The length of the CDR3 is 18 residues. With 3 bases clipped from V and 0 bases from J, the junction kept 11 bases outside the gene matches.

The chain couples TRBV29-1 to TRBJ1-1; no firm D call. This CDR3 has 12 amino acids. V was clipped by 4 bases and J by 3 bases, with 9 bases between them. The germline CDR1 and CDR2 sequences are SQVTM and ANQGSEA. The CDR3 spells CSVVIPDTEAFF. The CDR3 DNA reads as TGCAGCGTTGTAATCCCGGACACTGAAGCTTTCTTT.

This clone turned up a few times. V usage is TRBV12-5 and J usage is TRBJ2-5; a weak D match, TRBD2 (6 bases). The CDR3 is 13 residues long. Trimming cost V 7 bases and J 2 bases, with 11 bases left between them. Germline V gene data show CDR1 as LGHNT and CDR2 as FRNRAP. The CDR3: CASAGGEQETQYF. The CDR3 coding sequence is TGTGCTAGTGCCGGGGGAGAGCAAGAGACCCAGTACTTC.

The gene calls are TRBV27 and TRBJ2-1; 14 bases align to TRBD2. V lost 4 bases to trimming and J lost 6 bases; unmatched junction nucleotides: 2. Germline CDR1 reads MNHEY; CDR2 reads SMNVEV (reference sequence). This CDR3 has 15 amino acids. The CDR3 sequence: CASSSGLAGANEQFF. The CDR3 DNA is TGTGCCAGCAGTTCGGGACTAGCGGGAGCCAATGAGCAGTTCTTC.

The rearrangement links TRBV6-5 to TRBJ2-7, with 10 nucleotides matching TRBD2. Germline-derived CDR1 and CDR2 are MNHEY and SVGAGI. This CDR3 is 14 amino acids long. Trimming at V came to 6 bases and at J to 3 bases, leaving 5 bases not matched to a gene. The CDR3, as DNA: TGTGCCAGCAGAGGGGCTAGCGGGAGCTACGAGCAGTACTTC. It specifies CASRGASGSYEQYF.

The CDR3 sequence: CASSSGQEKQYF. Here the CDR3 DNA reads TGTGCCAGCAGCTCCGGACAGGAGAAGCAGTACTTC. The chain links TRBV13 to TRBJ2-7; 7 nucleotides align to TRBD1. The CDR3 has 12 residues. Unmatched junction bases numbered 5, after V lost 4 bases and J lost 8 bases. Germline V CDR1 and CDR2: PRHDT, FYEKMQ (reference sequence).

V is TRBV7-2 and J is TRBJ2-1; 7 nucleotides align to TRBD2. The CDR3 loop spans 14 amino acids. Looked up from germline, CDR1 is SGHTA and CDR2 is FQGNSA. V shed 7 bases, J shed 9 bases, and the junction held 12 bases outside the gene matches. DNA for the CDR3: TGTGCCAGCACCTCTCAAGGGAGGGTGGGTGAGCAGTTCTTC. It is translated as CASTSQGRVGEQFF.

This clone appeared once. The rearrangement joins TRBV7-3 to TRBJ1-2; D not resolved. Trimming left V 3 bases short and J 8 bases short, with 7 bases between. CDR1 and CDR2 from the germline V gene are SGHTA and FQGTGA. CDR3 length: 11 residues. The CDR3 reads CASSLLAGYTF. The CDR3 nucleotides are TGTGCCAGCAGCTTGCTAGCCGGCTACACCTTC.

The chain carries TRBV9 and TRBJ1-4, with 8 bases fitting TRBD1. The CDR3 consists of 15 residues. The V gene end was trimmed by 2 bases and the J gene end by 8 bases; junction bases not matched to a gene: 8. Germline loops: CDR1 SGDLS, CDR2 YYNGEE. The CDR3 loop reads CASSVGDRHSEKLFF. The DNA of the CDR3 is TGTGCCAGCAGCGTGGGGGACAGGCATTCGGAAAAACTGTTTTTT.

This clone came up once. The chain uses TRBV5-1 and TRBJ2-3, with 8 bases matching TRBD2. This CDR3 spans 15 amino acids. CDR1 SGHRS and CDR2 YFSETQ come from the germline V gene. Trimming cost V 7 bases and J 3 bases; bases outside gene matches: 10. CDR3 protein: CASGTWSGSTDTQYF. CDR3 sequence (DNA): TGCGCCAGCGGGACTTGGAGCGGGAGTACAGATACGCAGTATTTT. Full variable domain (remainder filled in from reference TRBV5-1 and TRBJ2-3): KAGVTQTPRYLIKTRGQQVTLSCSPISGHRSVSWYQQTPGQGLQFLFEYFSETQRNKGNFPGRFSGRQFSNSRSEMNVSTLELGDSALYLCASGTWSGSTDTQYFGPGTRLTVL.